The entry below gives a single T cell receptor beta chain sequence along with its context. The antigen remains unidentified. TCRdb ran MiXCR on the 5' RACE reads and lists one entry per CDR3 protein. The sample carries about 320,000 distinct CDR3 sequences, roughly an eighth recorded once. This CDR3 spans 13 amino acids. With V trimmed by 6 bases and J by 8 bases, 7 bases remained unmatched. From germline, CDR1 is DFQATT and CDR2 SNEGSKA (reference sequence). This sample is drawn from a study of T-cell memory formation after mild COVID-19. Study as a whole: Among the donors, TCR clusters were largely specific to each donor.

Study-level results: Later expanders leaned CD4+, whereas clones that contracted between day 15 and 85 were balanced CD4/CD8.

The gene calls are TRBV20-1 and TRBJ1-6; 7 bases are a match to TRBD1. The sequencing input was PBMCs or a T cell subset sorted from them (not recorded which). The sequence came from a man younger than 35 who had mild COVID-19 (a few samples of this study predate the infection). Cell type and time point are not known. For the CDR3, the DNA is TGCAGTGCCACGGACAGGCCCGATTCACCCCTCCACTTT. Translation gives CSATDRPDSPLHF.